The next 5 T cell receptor beta chains were all read from a single sample in a study of Graves' ophthalmopathy and Graves' hyperthyroidism. From RNA, the CDR3 regions of TCR beta chains were amplified and sequenced. HTBI-primed RT-PCR formed the first round, and a multiplex PCR formed the second. TCRdb reprocessed the multiplex PCR reads with MiXCR, giving one entry per CDR3 protein. The sample holds under 350,000 distinct CDR3 sequences, 17% seen once. Specimen: peripheral blood. These receptors originate from an adult man with Graves' ophthalmopathy.

This clonotype has at least ten counts. The gene calls are TRBV30 and TRBJ1-5; D possibly corresponds to TRBD1 (5 bases). CDR3 length: 13 residues. V lost 0 bases to trimming and J lost 8 bases, with 11 bases between them. The germline V gene encodes CDR1 GTSNPN and CDR2 SVGIG (reference sequence). The CDR3 nucleotides are TGTGCCTGGAGTGTATCTCAGGGCAAGCCCCAGCATTTT. It translates to CAWSVSQGKPQHF.

This clonotype showed up many times. This chain connects TRBV15 to TRBJ1-3; D not resolved. Between the trimmed V and J ends, which lost 2 bases and 0 bases, there was a span of 2 bases. Looked up from germline, CDR1 is LNHNV and CDR2 is YYDKDF (reference sequence). CDR3 length: 13 residues. The CDR3 DNA sequence: TGTGCCACCAGCAGACCCTCTGGAAACACCATATATTTT. This encodes CATSRPSGNTIYF.

J is TRBJ1-2 and V is TRBV5-1; D is unclear. CDR1 is SGHRS and CDR2 is YFSETQ in the germline V gene. CDR3 length: 11 residues. The V end lost 4 bases, the J end lost 9 bases, and 10 bases lay between the germline ends. The CDR3 region has the DNA TGCGCCAGCAGCGCCGCCGCCCGCTACACCTTC. Encoded protein: CASSAAARYTF.

This clonotype was seen ten or more times. V usage is TRBV20-1 and J usage is TRBJ1-5; D remains unclear. Germline loops: CDR1 DFQATT, CDR2 SNEGSKA (reference sequence). Trimming stripped 3 bases from V and 7 bases from J, with 16 bases between. This CDR3 region has 14 residues. The CDR3 DNA reads as TGCAGTGCTAGGATCCCGGGATGGGGACAGCCCCAGCATTTT. This sequence encodes CSARIPGWGQPQHF.

This clonotype has at least ten counts. The rearrangement uses TRBV30 and TRBJ2-4; D gene unclear. The germline V gene has CDR1 GTSNPN and CDR2 SVGIG (reference sequence). CDR3 length equals 14 residues. Trimming removed 5 bases from V and 6 bases from J, with 17 bases in between. This CDR3 reads CAWGPDPDGNIQYF. DNA of the CDR3: TGTGCCTGGGGCCCGGACCCGGATGGAAACATTCAGTACTTC.